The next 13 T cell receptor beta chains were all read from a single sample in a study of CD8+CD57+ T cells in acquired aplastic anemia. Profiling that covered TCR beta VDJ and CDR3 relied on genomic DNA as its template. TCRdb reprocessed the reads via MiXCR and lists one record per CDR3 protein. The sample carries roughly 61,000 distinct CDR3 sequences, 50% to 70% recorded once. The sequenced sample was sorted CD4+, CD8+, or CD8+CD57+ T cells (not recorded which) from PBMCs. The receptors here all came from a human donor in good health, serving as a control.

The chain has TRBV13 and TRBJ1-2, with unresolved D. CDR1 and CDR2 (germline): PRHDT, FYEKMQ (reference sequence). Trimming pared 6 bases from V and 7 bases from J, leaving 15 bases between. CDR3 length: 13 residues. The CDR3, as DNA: TGTGCCAGCAGTTCGGAGTTCGACGGTGGCTACACCTTC. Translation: CASSSEFDGGYTF.

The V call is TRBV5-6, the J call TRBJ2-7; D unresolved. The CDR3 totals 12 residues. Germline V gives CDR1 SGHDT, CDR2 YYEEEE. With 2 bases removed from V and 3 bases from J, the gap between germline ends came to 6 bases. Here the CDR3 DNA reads TGTGCCAGCAGCTTACGAGGCTACGAGCAGTACGTC. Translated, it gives CASSLRGYEQYV.

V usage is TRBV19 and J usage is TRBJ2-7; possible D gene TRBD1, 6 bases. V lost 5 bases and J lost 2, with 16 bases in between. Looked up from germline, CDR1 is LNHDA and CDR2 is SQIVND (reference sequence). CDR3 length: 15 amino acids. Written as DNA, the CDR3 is TGTGCCAGTAGTGTGTCCCCGGACAGACCCTACGAGCAGTACTTC. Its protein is CASSVSPDRPYEQYF.

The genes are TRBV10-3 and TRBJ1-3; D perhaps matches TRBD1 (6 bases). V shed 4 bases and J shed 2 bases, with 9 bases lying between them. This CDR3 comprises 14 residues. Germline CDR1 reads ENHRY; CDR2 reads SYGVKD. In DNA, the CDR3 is TGTGCCATCAGTGGGACAGCCCCTGGAAACACCATATATTTT. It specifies CAISGTAPGNTIYF.

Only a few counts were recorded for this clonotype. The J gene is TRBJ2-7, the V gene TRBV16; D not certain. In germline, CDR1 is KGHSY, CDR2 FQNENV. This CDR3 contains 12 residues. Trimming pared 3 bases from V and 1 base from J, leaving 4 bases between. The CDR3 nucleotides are TGTGCCAGCAGCCAGGGTTCCTACGAGCAGTACTTC. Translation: CASSQGSYEQYF.

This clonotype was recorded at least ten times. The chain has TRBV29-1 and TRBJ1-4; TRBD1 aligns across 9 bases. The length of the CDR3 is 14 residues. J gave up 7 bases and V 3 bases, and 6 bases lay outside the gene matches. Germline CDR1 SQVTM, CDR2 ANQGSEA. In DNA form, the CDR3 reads TGCAGCGTTGATACAGGGGGCGCAGGTGAAAAACTGTTTTTT. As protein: CSVDTGGAGEKLFF.

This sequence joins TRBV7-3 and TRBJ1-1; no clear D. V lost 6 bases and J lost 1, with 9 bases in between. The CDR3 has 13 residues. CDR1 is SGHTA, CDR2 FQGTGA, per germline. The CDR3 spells CASSLGANTEAFF. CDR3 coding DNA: TGTGCCAGCAGTTTAGGTGCGAACACTGAAGCTTTCTTT. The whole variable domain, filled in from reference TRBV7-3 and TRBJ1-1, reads GAGVSQTPSNKVTEKGKYVELRCDPISGHTALYWYRQSLGQGPEFLIYFQGTGAADDSGLPNDRFFAVRPEGSVSTLKIQRTERGDSAVYLCASSLGANTEAFFGQGTRLTVV.

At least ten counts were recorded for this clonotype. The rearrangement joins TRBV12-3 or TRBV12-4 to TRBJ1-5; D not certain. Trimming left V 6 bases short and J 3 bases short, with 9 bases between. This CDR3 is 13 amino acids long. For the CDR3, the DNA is TGTGCCAGCAGGCAGGAGGACAATCAGCCCCAGCATTTT. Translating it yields CASRQEDNQPQHF.

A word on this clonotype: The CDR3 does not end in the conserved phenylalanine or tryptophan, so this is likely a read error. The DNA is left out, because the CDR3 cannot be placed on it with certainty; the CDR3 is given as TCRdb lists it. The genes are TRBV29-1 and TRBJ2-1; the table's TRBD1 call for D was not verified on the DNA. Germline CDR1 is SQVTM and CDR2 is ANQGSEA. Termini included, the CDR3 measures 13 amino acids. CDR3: CSVVRGQGYERFS.

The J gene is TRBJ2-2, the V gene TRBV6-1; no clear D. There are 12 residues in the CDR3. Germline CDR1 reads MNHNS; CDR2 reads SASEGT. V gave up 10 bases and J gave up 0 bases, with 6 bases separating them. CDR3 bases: TGTGCCACTGTGGCGAACACCGGGGAGCTGTTTTTT. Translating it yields CATVANTGELFF.

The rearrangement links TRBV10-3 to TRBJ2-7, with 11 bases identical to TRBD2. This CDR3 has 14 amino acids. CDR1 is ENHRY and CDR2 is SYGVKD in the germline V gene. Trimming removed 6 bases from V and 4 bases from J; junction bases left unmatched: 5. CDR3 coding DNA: TGTGCCATCAGGCCGGGACTAGCGGTGTACGAGCAGTACTTC. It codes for CAIRPGLAVYEQYF.

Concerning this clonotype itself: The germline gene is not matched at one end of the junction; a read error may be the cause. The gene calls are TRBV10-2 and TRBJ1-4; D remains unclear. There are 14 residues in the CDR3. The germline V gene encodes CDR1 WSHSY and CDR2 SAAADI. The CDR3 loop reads CASSETTTNEKLLF. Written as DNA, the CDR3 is TGCGCCAGCAGTGAGACGACAACTAATGAAAAACTGCTTTTT.

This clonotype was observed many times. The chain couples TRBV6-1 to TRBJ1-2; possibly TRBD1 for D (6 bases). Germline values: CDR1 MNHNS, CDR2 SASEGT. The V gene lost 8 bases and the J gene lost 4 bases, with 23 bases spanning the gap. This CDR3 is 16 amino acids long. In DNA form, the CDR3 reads TGTGCCAGCTCGGTAAAACAGGGTCCAGTATTCTATGGCTACACCTTC. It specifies CASSVKQGPVFYGYTF.